Listed below are T cell receptor beta chains from one sample, sequenced in a study of cytomegalovirus exposure and HLA in healthy donors. The method was immunoSEQ multiplex PCR; TCRdb's version includes in-frame clones alone and lacks a portion of them. This table has under 85,000 clones, around 79% appearing once. The sequencing input was PBMCs. The receptors stem from a woman in her forties in good health and CMV-seropositive. Each CDR3 is given with its conserved first and last residue. The D gene is left open where the match is weak. Clone size is shown for a subset of rows, as once, few, many or a class of expanded clone.

v_gene: TRBV13; d_gene: TRBD1; j_gene: TRBJ1-5; abundance: .; CDR3aa: CASSYRGFRSREQPQHF; CDR3nt: TGTGCCAGCAGCTACAGGGGGTTCCGTTCTCGTGAGCAGCCCCAGCATTTT
v_gene: TRBV5-1; d_gene: .; j_gene: TRBJ1-2; abundance: once; CDR3aa: CASSLMGAGYGYTF; CDR3nt: TGCGCCAGCAGCTTGATGGGGGCAGGCTATGGCTACACCTTC
v_gene: TRBV30; d_gene: .; j_gene: TRBJ1-3; abundance: .; CDR3aa: CAWRPFGQTSGNTIYF; CDR3nt: TGTGCCTGGAGGCCTTTTGGACAGACCTCTGGAAACACCATATATTTT
v_gene: TRBV6-1; d_gene: TRBD1; j_gene: TRBJ1-1; abundance: .; CDR3aa: CASRRQGLTEAFF; CDR3nt: TGTGCCAGCAGGCGACAGGGGTTGACTGAAGCTTTCTTT
v_gene: TRBV10-1; d_gene: .; j_gene: TRBJ1-2; abundance: .; CDR3aa: CASPSGGPWGYTF; CDR3nt: TGCGCCAGCCCCTCGGGGGGCCCCTGGGGCTACACCTTC
v_gene: TRBV6-1; d_gene: TRBD1; j_gene: TRBJ2-1; abundance: .; CDR3aa: CASRATGVSDEQFF; CDR3nt: TGTGCCAGCAGGGCGACAGGGGTGTCGGATGAGCAGTTCTTC
v_gene: TRBV15; d_gene: .; j_gene: TRBJ2-3; abundance: .; CDR3aa: CATSRDLTAGDRDTQYF; CDR3nt: TGTGCCACCAGCAGAGATCTTACCGCCGGAGATCGGGATACGCAGTATTTT
v_gene: TRBV5-1; d_gene: .; j_gene: TRBJ1-3; abundance: .; CDR3aa: CASSLWAAQSSGNTIYF; CDR3nt: TGCGCCAGCAGCTTGTGGGCAGCACAAAGCTCTGGAAACACCATATATTTT
v_gene: TRBV6-1; d_gene: .; j_gene: TRBJ2-2; abundance: few; CDR3aa: CASSEAARLGELFF; CDR3nt: TGTGCCAGCAGTGAAGCGGCCAGGCTCGGGGAGCTGTTTTTT
v_gene: TRBV5-1; d_gene: TRBD1; j_gene: TRBJ1-1; abundance: .; CDR3aa: CASSLAGGKTEAFF; CDR3nt: TGCGCCAGCAGCTTGGCAGGGGGCAAGACTGAAGCTTTCTTT
v_gene: TRBV5-6; d_gene: TRBD1; j_gene: TRBJ1-1; abundance: few; CDR3aa: CASSRGQPYTEAFF; CDR3nt: TGTGCCAGCAGCCGGGGACAGCCCTACACTGAAGCTTTCTTT
v_gene: TRBV6-5; d_gene: .; j_gene: TRBJ2-7; abundance: .; CDR3aa: CASTDSRYEQYF; CDR3nt: TGTGCCAGCACCGACAGCCGCTACGAGCAGTACTTC
v_gene: TRBV5-1; d_gene: TRBD1; j_gene: TRBJ1-2; abundance: .; CDR3aa: CASSSAPGQGHYGYTF; CDR3nt: TGCGCCAGCAGCTCCGCTCCGGGACAGGGTCACTATGGCTACACCTTC
v_gene: TRBV30; d_gene: TRBD1; j_gene: TRBJ2-7; abundance: .; CDR3aa: CAWSKTQGQQYF; CDR3nt: TGTGCCTGGAGTAAAACACAGGGGCAGCAGTACTTC
v_gene: TRBV15; d_gene: .; j_gene: TRBJ1-5; abundance: .; CDR3aa: CATSRAGSGVQPQHF; CDR3nt: TGTGCCACCAGCAGAGCAGGTTCAGGGGTTCAGCCCCAGCATTTT
v_gene: TRBV29-1; d_gene: TRBD1; j_gene: TRBJ2-7; abundance: .; CDR3aa: CSVEEPRTGSLYEQYF; CDR3nt: TGCAGTGTTGAAGAGCCAAGGACAGGGTCCCTCTACGAGCAGTACTTC
v_gene: TRBV7-6; d_gene: TRBD2; j_gene: TRBJ2-1; abundance: .; CDR3aa: CASSFGLAGGLNEQFF; CDR3nt: TGTGCCAGCAGCTTTGGACTAGCGGGAGGTCTCAATGAGCAGTTCTTC
v_gene: TRBV28; d_gene: TRBD2; j_gene: TRBJ2-1; abundance: .; CDR3aa: CASSQLAGIGNEQFF; CDR3nt: TGTGCCAGCAGTCAACTAGCGGGAATAGGCAATGAGCAGTTCTTC
v_gene: TRBV20-1; d_gene: .; j_gene: TRBJ1-1; abundance: .; CDR3aa: CSADGDIEAFF; CDR3nt: TGCAGTGCTGACGGGGACATCGAAGCTTTCTTT
v_gene: TRBV25-1; d_gene: .; j_gene: TRBJ2-7; abundance: .; CDR3aa: CASSALKQYF; CDR3nt: TGTGCCAGCAGTGCCCTTAAGCAGTACTTC